The 5 T cell receptor beta chains below come from one sample, sequenced in a study of T cell repertoires in cytomegalovirus infection. Using its own MiXCR run on the reads, TCRdb lists one record per CDR3 protein. The table records about 250,000 distinct CDR3 sequences, about 12% of them present only once. Sequencing was carried out using PBMCs. All receptors derive from a human donor in good health (CMV status not recorded). Some clones in this sample may be carry-over from other donors' samples.

This clonotype was seen a handful of times. This chain uses TRBV19 with TRBJ1-1; D gene ambiguous. The CDR3 consists of 13 residues. From germline, CDR1 is LNHDA and CDR2 SQIVND (reference sequence). The V end was cut by 5 bases, the J end by 2 bases, with 9 bases between. CDR3 nucleotide sequence: TGTGCCAGTAGTGTAGGCACAAACACTGAAGCTTTCTTT. It is translated as CASSVGTNTEAFF.

In its sample, this clonotype was seen a few times. The gene calls are TRBV20-1 and TRBJ1-5; TRBD1 is a possible D gene (6 bases). Germline lookup yields CDR1 DFQATT and CDR2 SNEGSKA (reference sequence). CDR3 length equals 14 residues. Deletions cut 6 bases from V and 0 bases from J, with 12 bases between. CDR3 nucleotides: TGCAGTGCCCCCCAGGGGAATAGCAATCAGCCCCAGCATTTT. Residues: CSAPQGNSNQPQHF.

This clonotype was recorded many times. The rearrangement links TRBV7-2 to TRBJ2-1; TRBD2 is a possible D gene (5 bases). This CDR3 has 17 amino acids. V was pared by 5 bases and J by 1 base, with 18 bases between. CDR1 SGHTA and CDR2 FQGNSA come from the germline V gene. CDR3: CASSPAGLAVSYNEQFF. The CDR3 DNA follows: TGTGCCAGCAGCCCGGCTGGGCTAGCCGTTTCCTACAATGAGCAGTTCTTC.

This clonotype was seen at least ten times. The gene calls are TRBV4-3 and TRBJ2-1, with TRBD2 identical over 9 bases. The CDR3 extends over 20 amino acids. V trimming: 0 bases; J trimming: 0 bases; junction bases outside the gene matches: 12. Germline V lookup: CDR1 LGHNA, CDR2 YSLEER. The CDR3 reads CASSQDLASGVSSSYNEQFF. The CDR3 DNA sequence: TGCGCCAGCAGCCAAGATCTGGCTAGCGGGGTCTCAAGCTCCTACAATGAGCAGTTCTTC.

The table lists this clonotype with a few counts. As DNA, the CDR3 is TGTGCCAGTAGTAGTCAACAGGGTACGGATTCACCCCTCCACTTT. Its protein is CASSSQQGTDSPLHF. The rearrangement links TRBV19 to TRBJ1-6; weak D call: TRBD1 (6 bases). Trimming took 4 bases from V and 8 from J, leaving 15 bases between them. Germline V gene sequence: CDR1 LNHDA, CDR2 SQIVND (reference sequence). The CDR3 sequence is 15 residues long.